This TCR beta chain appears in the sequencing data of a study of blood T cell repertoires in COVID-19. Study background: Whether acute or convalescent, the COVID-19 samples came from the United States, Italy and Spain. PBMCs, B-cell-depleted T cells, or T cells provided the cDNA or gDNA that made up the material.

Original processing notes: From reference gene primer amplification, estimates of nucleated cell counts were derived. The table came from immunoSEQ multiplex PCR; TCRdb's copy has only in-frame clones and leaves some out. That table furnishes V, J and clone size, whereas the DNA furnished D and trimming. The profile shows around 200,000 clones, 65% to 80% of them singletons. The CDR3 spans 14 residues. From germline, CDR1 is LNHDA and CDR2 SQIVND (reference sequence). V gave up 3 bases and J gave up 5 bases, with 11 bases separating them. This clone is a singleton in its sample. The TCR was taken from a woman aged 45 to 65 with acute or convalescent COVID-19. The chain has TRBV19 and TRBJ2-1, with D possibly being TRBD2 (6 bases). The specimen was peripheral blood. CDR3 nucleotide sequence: TGTGCCAGTAGTATCGGGGGTTCTGACAATGAGCAGTTCTTC. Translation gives CASSIGGSDNEQFF.